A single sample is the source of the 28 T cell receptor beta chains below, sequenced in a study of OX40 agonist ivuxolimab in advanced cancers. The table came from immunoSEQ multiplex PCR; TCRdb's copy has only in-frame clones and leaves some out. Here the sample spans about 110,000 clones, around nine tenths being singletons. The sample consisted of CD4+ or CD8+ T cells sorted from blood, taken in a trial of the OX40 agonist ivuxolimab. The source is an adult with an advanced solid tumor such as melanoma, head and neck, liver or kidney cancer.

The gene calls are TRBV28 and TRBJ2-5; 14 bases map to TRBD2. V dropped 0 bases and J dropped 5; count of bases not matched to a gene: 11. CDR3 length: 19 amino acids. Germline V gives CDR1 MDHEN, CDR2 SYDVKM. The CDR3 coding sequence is TGTGCCAGCAGTTTATGGGGCAGAGTAGGGACTAGCGGGAGTGAGACCCAGTACTTC. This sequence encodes CASSLWGRVGTSGSETQYF.

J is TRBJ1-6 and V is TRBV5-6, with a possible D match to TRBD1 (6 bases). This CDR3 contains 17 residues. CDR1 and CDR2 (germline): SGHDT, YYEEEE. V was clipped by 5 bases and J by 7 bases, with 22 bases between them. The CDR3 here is CASRKTGTTFWNSPLHF. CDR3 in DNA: TGTGCCAGCAGAAAGACCGGGACAACGTTTTGGAATTCACCCCTCCACTTT.

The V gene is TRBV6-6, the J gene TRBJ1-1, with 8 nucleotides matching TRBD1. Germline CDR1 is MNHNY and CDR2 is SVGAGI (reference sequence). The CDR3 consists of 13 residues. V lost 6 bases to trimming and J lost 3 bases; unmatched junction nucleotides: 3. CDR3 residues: CASSTGGYTEAFF. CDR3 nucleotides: TGTGCCAGCAGCACAGGGGGATACACTGAAGCTTTCTTT.

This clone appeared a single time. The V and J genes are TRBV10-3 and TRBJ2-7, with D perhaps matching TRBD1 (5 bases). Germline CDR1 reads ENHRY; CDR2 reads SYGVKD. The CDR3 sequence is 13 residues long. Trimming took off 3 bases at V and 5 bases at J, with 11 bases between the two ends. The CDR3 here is CAISDQRQNEQYF. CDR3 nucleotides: TGTGCCATCAGTGATCAGAGACAGAACGAGCAGTACTTC.

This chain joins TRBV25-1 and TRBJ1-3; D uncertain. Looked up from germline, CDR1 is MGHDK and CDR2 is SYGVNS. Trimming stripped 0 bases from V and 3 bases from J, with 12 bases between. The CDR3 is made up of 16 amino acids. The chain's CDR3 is CASSEYLSGYGNTIYF. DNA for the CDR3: TGTGCCAGCAGTGAATACCTCTCGGGGTATGGAAACACCATATATTTT.

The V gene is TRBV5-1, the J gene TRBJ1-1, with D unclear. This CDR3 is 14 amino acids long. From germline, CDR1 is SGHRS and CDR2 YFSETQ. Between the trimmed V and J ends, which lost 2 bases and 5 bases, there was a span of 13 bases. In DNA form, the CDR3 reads TGCGCCAGCAGCTTTACGGGAGAGAGGACTGAAGCTTTCTTT. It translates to CASSFTGERTEAFF.

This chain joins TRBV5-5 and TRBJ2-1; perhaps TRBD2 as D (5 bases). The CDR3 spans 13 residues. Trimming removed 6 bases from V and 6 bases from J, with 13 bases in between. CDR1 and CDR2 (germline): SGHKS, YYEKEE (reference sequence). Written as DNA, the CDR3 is TGTGCCAGCATCAACCTCGGGGTCAATGAGCAGTTCTTC. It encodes CASINLGVNEQFF.

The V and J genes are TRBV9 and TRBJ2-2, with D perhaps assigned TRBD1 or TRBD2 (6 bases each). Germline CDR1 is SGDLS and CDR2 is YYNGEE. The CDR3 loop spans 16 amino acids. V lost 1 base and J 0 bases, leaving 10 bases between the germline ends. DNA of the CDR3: TGTGCCAGCAGCGTATCGGGGGCGACGAACACCGGGGAGCTGTTTTTT. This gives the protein CASSVSGATNTGELFF.

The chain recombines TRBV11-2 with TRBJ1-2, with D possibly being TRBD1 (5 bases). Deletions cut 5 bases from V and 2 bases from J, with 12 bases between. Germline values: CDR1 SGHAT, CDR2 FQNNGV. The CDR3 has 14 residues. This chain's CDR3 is CASSEAGGNYGYTF. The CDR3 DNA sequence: TGTGCCAGCAGCGAAGCCGGGGGGAACTATGGCTACACCTTC. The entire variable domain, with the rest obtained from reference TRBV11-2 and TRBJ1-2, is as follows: EAGVAQSPRYKIIEKRQSVAFWCNPISGHATLYWYQQILGQGPKLLIQFQNNGVVDDSQLPKDRFSAERLKGVDSTLKIQPAKLEDSAVYLCASSEAGGNYGYTFGSGTRLTVV.

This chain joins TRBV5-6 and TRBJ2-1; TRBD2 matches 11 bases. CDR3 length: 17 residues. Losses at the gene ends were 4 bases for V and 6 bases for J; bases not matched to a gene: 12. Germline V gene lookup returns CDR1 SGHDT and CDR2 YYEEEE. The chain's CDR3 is CASSQREGLAEPNEQFF. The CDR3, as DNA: TGTGCCAGCAGCCAGAGAGAGGGACTAGCGGAACCCAATGAGCAGTTCTTC.

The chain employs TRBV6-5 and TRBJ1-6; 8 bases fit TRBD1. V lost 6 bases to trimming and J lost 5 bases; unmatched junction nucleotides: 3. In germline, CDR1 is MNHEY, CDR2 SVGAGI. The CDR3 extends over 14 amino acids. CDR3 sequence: CASRADRDNSPLHF. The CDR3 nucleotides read TGTGCCAGCAGGGCGGACAGGGATAATTCACCCCTCCACTTT.

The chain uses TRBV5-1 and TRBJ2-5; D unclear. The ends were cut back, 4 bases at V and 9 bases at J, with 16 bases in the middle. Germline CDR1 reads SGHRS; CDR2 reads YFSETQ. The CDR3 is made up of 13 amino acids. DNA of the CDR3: TGCGCCAGCAGCCCCATTTTGAGTCCGGCCCAGTACTTC. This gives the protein CASSPILSPAQYF. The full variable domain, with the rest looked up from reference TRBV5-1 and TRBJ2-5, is KAGVTQTPRYLIKTRGQQVTLSCSPISGHRSVSWYQQTPGQGLQFLFEYFSETQRNKGNFPGRFSGRQFSNSRSEMNVSTLELGDSALYLCASSPILSPAQYFGPGTRLLVL.

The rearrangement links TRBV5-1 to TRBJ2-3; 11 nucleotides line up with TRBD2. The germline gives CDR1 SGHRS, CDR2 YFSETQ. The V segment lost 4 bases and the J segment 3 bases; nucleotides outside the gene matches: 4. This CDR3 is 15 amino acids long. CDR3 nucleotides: TGCGCCAGCAGCCTTAGCGGGAGGGGGACAGATACGCAGTATTTT. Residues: CASSLSGRGTDTQYF.

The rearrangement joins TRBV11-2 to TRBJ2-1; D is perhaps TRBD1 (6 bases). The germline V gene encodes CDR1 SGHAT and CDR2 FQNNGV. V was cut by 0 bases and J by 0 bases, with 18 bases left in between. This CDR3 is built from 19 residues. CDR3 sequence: CASSLDGAAGVSSYNEQFF. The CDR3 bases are TGTGCCAGCAGCTTAGATGGCGCGGCAGGGGTAAGCTCCTACAATGAGCAGTTCTTC. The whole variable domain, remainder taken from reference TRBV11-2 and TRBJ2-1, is EAGVAQSPRYKIIEKRQSVAFWCNPISGHATLYWYQQILGQGPKLLIQFQNNGVVDDSQLPKDRFSAERLKGVDSTLKIQPAKLEDSAVYLCASSLDGAAGVSSYNEQFFGPGTRLTVL.

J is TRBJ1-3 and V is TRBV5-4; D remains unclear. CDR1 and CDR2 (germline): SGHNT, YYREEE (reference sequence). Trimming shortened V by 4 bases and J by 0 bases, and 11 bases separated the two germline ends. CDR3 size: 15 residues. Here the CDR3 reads CASSTYTDSGNTIYF. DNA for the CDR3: TGTGCCAGCAGCACCTACACCGACTCTGGAAACACCATATATTTT.

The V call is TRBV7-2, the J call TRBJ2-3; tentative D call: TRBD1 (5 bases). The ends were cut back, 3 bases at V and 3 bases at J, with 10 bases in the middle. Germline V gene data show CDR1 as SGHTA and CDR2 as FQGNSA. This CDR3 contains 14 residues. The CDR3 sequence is CASSLAQGTDTQYF. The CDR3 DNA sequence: TGTGCCAGCAGCTTGGCGCAGGGAACAGATACGCAGTATTTT. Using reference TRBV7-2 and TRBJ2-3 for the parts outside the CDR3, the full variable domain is GAGVSQSPSNKVTEKGKDVELRCDPISGHTALYWYRQSLGQGLEFLIYFQGNSAPDKSGLPSDRFSAERTGGSVSTLTIQRTQQEDSAVYLCASSLAQGTDTQYFGPGTRLTVL.

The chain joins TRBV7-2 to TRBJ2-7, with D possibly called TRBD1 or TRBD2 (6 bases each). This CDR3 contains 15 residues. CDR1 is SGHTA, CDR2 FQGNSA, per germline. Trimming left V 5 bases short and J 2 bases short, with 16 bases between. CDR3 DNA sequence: TGTGCCAGCAGCCCCGGGACGGGGGCCACCTACGAGCAGTACTTC. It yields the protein CASSPGTGATYEQYF.

The CDR3 loop reads CASSEAGGPRNEQFF. Written as DNA, the CDR3 is TGTGCCAGCAGTGAAGCGGGAGGGCCACGCAATGAGCAGTTCTTC. The chain uses TRBV6-1 and TRBJ2-1; TRBD2 matches 7 bases. The V segment lost 0 bases and the J segment 6 bases; nucleotides outside the gene matches: 5. CDR1 is MNHNS, CDR2 SASEGT, per germline. There are 15 residues in the CDR3.

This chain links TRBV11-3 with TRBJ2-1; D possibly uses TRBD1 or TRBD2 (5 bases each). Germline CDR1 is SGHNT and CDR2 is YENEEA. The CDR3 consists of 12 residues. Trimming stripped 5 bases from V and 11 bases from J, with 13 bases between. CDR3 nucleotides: TGTGCCAGCAGCGTTAAGGGGAGTAAGCAGTTCTTC. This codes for CASSVKGSKQFF.

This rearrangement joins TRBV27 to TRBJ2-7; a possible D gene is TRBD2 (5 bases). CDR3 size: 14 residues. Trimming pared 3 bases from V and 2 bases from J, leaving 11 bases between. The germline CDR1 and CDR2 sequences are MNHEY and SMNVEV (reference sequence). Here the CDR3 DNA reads TGTGCCAGCAGTTTCCGGACTGCCCCCTACGAGCAGTACTTC. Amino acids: CASSFRTAPYEQYF.

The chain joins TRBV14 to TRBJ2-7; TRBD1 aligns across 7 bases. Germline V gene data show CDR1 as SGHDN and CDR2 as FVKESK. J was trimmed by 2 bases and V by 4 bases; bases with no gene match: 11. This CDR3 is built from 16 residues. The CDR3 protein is CASSRGQRNLPYEQYF. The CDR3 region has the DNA TGTGCCAGCAGCCGGGGACAGCGGAACCTTCCCTACGAGCAGTACTTC. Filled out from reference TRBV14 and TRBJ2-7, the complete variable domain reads EAGVTQFPSHSVIEKGQTVTLRCDPISGHDNLYWYRRVMGKEIKFLLHFVKESKQDESGMPNNRFLAERTGGTYSTLKVQPAELEDSGVYFCASSRGQRNLPYEQYFGPGTRLTVT.

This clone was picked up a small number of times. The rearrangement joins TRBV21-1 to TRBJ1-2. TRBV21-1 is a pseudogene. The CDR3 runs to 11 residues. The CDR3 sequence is CASSKFYGYTF. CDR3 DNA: TGTGCCAGCAGCAAATTCTATGGCTACACCTTC.

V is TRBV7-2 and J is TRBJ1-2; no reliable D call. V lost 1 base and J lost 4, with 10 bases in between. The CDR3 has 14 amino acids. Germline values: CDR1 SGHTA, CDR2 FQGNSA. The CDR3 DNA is TGTGCCAGCAGCTTAGATGGAGCGCCCTATGGCTACACCTTC. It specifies CASSLDGAPYGYTF.

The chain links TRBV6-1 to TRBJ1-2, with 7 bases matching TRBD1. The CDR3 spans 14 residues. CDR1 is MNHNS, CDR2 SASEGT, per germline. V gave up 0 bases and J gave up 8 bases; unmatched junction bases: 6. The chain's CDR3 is CASSEAGPRGGYTF. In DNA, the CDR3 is TGTGCCAGCAGTGAAGCAGGACCCAGGGGGGGCTACACCTTC.

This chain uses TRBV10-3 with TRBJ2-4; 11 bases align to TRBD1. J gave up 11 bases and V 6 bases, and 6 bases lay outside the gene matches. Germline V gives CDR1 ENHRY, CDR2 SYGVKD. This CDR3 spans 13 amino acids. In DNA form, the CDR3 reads TGTGCCATCAGGTCGGGACAGGGGGGGTTTCAGTACTTC. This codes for CAIRSGQGGFQYF.

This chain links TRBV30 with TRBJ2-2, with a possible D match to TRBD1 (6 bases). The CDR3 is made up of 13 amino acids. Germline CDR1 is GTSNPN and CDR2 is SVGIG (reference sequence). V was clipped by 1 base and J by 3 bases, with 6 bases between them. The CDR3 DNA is TGTGCCTGGAGTGGACAGGACACCGGGGAGCTGTTTTTT. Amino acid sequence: CAWSGQDTGELFF.

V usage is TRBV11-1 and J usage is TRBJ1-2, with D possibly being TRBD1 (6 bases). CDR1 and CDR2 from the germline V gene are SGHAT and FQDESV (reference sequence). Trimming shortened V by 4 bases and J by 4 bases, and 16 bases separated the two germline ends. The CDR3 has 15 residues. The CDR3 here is CASSSIQGWSYGYTF. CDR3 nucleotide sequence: TGTGCCAGCAGCTCCATACAGGGTTGGAGCTATGGCTACACCTTC.

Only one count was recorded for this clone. The CDR3 DNA reads as TGTGCTAGTGGTTTGGTATTAGGAGGGAACACTGAAGCTTTCTTT. It is translated as CASGLVLGGNTEAFF. The chain couples TRBV12-5 to TRBJ1-1; D ambiguous. V shed 0 bases and J shed 1 base, with 9 bases lying between them. The CDR3 runs to 15 residues. Germline V CDR1 and CDR2: LGHNT, FRNRAP.